One and the same sample provided the 20 T cell receptor beta chains below, sequenced in a study of T cell responses to AZD1222 COVID-19 vaccine. Method: immunoSEQ multiplex PCR; TCRdb's copy keeps in-frame clones and lacks some. The sample includes almost 55,000 clones, around 80% of them seen just once. The input for sequencing was peripheral blood, taken on day 0 of AZD1222 vaccination. The receptor source for this set is an adult in good health.

The DNA for the CDR3 is TGTGCCAGCAGCTTAGAGGGACAGGGAGGCACCGGGGAGCTGTTTTTT. This gives the protein CASSLEGQGGTGELFF. The chain combines TRBV7-6 with TRBJ2-2, with 9 bases identical to TRBD1. Trimming took 1 base from V and 4 from J; bases not matched to a gene: 4. The CDR3 length is 16 residues. CDR1 and CDR2 (germline): SGHVS, FNYEAQ.

The V gene is TRBV4-2, the J gene TRBJ2-6; D is perhaps TRBD2 (5 bases). The V end was cut by 5 bases, the J end by 4 bases, with 12 bases between. The CDR3 spans 15 residues. Germline V gene sequence: CDR1 LGHNA, CDR2 YNFKEQ. The CDR3 loop reads CASSSGDAGANVLTF. The CDR3 coding sequence is TGTGCCAGCAGCAGCGGAGATGCCGGGGCCAACGTCCTGACTTTC.

J is TRBJ2-6 and V is TRBV9; D unclear. V dropped 0 bases and J dropped 0 bases, with 4 bases sitting between them. Germline V lookup: CDR1 SGDLS, CDR2 YYNGEE. The CDR3 is 15 residues long. The CDR3, as DNA: TGTGCCAGCAGCGTAGGGGGCTCTGGGGCCAACGTCCTGACTTTC. As protein: CASSVGGSGANVLTF.

The chain has TRBV28 and TRBJ2-1; 12 positions agree with TRBD2. The V gene's germline CDR1 is MDHEN and CDR2 SYDVKM. CDR3 length: 15 amino acids. V lost 7 bases and J lost 7; bases outside the gene matches: 8. CDR3 bases: TGTGCCAGCAATGAACTAGCGGGAGGAAGGAATGAGCAGTTCTTC. It codes for CASNELAGGRNEQFF. The full variable domain, its missing parts supplied by reference TRBV28 and TRBJ2-1, is DVKVTQSSRYLVKRTGEKVFLECVQDMDHENMFWYRQDPGLGLRLIYFSYDVKMKEKGDIPEGYSVSREKKERFSLILESASTNQTSMYLCASNELAGGRNEQFFGPGTRLTVL.

The rearrangement links TRBV19 to TRBJ1-2, with D possibly TRBD1 on 6 matching bases. Trimming removed 2 bases at V and 7 bases at J, with 17 bases between. Germline CDR1 reads LNHDA; CDR2 reads SQIVND (reference sequence). The CDR3 runs to 15 residues. The CDR3 DNA is TGTGCCAGTAGTATACACAACCAGGGGATTGGTGGCTACACCTTC. It translates to CASSIHNQGIGGYTF.

The genes are TRBV18 and TRBJ2-7; 7 bases map to TRBD1. Trimming at V came to 2 bases and at J to 5 bases, leaving 3 bases not matched to a gene. This CDR3 region has 13 residues. Germline CDR1 and CDR2: KGHSH and LQKENI. DNA of the CDR3: TGTGCCAGCTCACCAAGACAGGGTAACGAGCAGTACTTC. Translating it yields CASSPRQGNEQYF.

This clone was seen a few times. This chain links TRBV2 with TRBJ2-5; no firm D call. V lost 0 bases and J 8 bases, leaving 13 bases between the germline ends. The CDR3 runs 14 residues. CDR1 is SNHLY and CDR2 is FYNNEI in the germline V gene. CDR3 sequence reads: CASSEAQAPFTQYF. For the CDR3, the DNA is TGTGCCAGCAGTGAAGCGCAAGCGCCCTTTACCCAGTACTTC.

This clone was counted between two and nine times. The chain uses TRBV2 and TRBJ1-5; 7 nucleotides line up with TRBD1. The CDR3 has 15 residues. Germline V gene sequence: CDR1 SNHLY, CDR2 FYNNEI. Trimming at V came to 2 bases and at J to 3 bases, leaving 4 bases not matched to a gene. CDR3 sequence: CASSETGQTNQPQHF. The CDR3 bases are TGTGCCAGCAGTGAAACGGGACAGACCAATCAGCCCCAGCATTTT.

The genes are TRBV19 and TRBJ1-1; D gene uncertain. CDR3 length: 14 residues. V lost 1 base and J 4 bases, leaving 10 bases between the germline ends. Germline V gene data show CDR1 as LNHDA and CDR2 as SQIVND (reference sequence). CDR3 in DNA: TGTGCCAGTAGTATAGGCACCCACGGCACTGAAGCTTTCTTT. Its protein is CASSIGTHGTEAFF.

The V gene is TRBV5-5, the J gene TRBJ1-5, with TRBD1 matching 12 bases. The V gene's germline CDR1 is SGHKS and CDR2 YYEKEE (reference sequence). The J segment lost 6 bases and the V segment lost 5 bases, leaving 12 bases of the junction unmatched. The CDR3 is 17 residues long. The chain's CDR3 is CASSFRDRGQKSQPQHF. For the CDR3, the DNA is TGTGCCAGCAGTTTCCGGGACAGGGGGCAAAAAAGTCAGCCCCAGCATTTT.

The chain couples TRBV11-2 to TRBJ1-1, with D hard to call. Trimming left V 5 bases short and J 4 bases short, with 26 bases between. This CDR3 is 18 amino acids long. CDR1 is SGHAT, CDR2 FQNNGV, per germline. The CDR3 sequence: CASSTPRATDRRSTEAFF. In nucleotides, the CDR3 is TGTGCCAGCAGCACTCCCCGAGCGACGGATCGGAGGAGCACTGAAGCTTTCTTT. The full variable domain, completed using reference TRBV11-2 and TRBJ1-1, is EAGVAQSPRYKIIEKRQSVAFWCNPISGHATLYWYQQILGQGPKLLIQFQNNGVVDDSQLPKDRFSAERLKGVDSTLKIQPAKLEDSAVYLCASSTPRATDRRSTEAFFGQGTRLTVV.

The gene calls are TRBV6-5 and TRBJ2-1, with TRBD1 matching over 8 bases. The CDR3 has 15 amino acids. The V and J ends lost 6 bases and 5 bases, in that order; junction bases with no gene match: 9. Germline values: CDR1 MNHEY, CDR2 SVGAGI. CDR3 loop: CASSSYRGNHNEQFF. The DNA for the CDR3 is TGTGCCAGCAGCTCCTACAGGGGGAACCACAATGAGCAGTTCTTC.

This clone was detected once. The chain is built from TRBV28 and TRBJ1-2, with D perhaps TRBD1 (6 bases). The CDR3 has 13 amino acids. CDR1 is MDHEN and CDR2 is SYDVKM in the germline V gene. The germline V and J ends were trimmed by 6 bases and 3 bases, with 11 bases remaining between them. For the CDR3, the DNA is TGTGCCAGCAGGGACCCAGGGGACTATGGCTACACCTTC. Translated: CASRDPGDYGYTF.

The chain links TRBV5-6 to TRBJ1-3, with a tentative D call TRBD1 (5 bases). CDR3 length: 15 residues. V lost 4 bases to trimming and J lost 0 bases, with 11 bases between them. Germline CDR1 reads SGHDT; CDR2 reads YYEEEE. CDR3 nucleotides: TGTGCCAGCAGCCTGGACATCTCCTCTGGAAACACCATATATTTT. It specifies CASSLDISSGNTIYF.

The chain joins TRBV5-4 to TRBJ2-3; 8 nucleotides align to TRBD2. This CDR3 is built from 14 residues. The germline V gene has CDR1 SGHNT and CDR2 YYREEE (reference sequence). V dropped 1 base and J dropped 3; count of bases not matched to a gene: 1. The CDR3 coding sequence is TGTGCCAGCAGCTTGAGCGGGAGTACAGATACGCAGTATTTT. Its protein product is CASSLSGSTDTQYF. The full variable domain, its missing parts supplied by reference TRBV5-4 and TRBJ2-3, is ETGVTQSPTHLIKTRGQQVTLRCSSQSGHNTVSWYQQALGQGPQFIFQYYREEENGRGNFPPRFSGLQFPNYSSELNVNALELDDSALYLCASSLSGSTDTQYFGPGTRLTVL.

This clone was seen more than once but under ten times. The chain recombines TRBV3-1 (or the pseudogene TRBV3-2) with TRBJ1-6; weak D call: TRBD1 (5 bases). V was clipped by 3 bases and J by 7 bases, with 7 bases between them. Germline V gene sequence: CDR1 LGHDT, CDR2 YNNKEL (reference sequence). CDR3 length equals 13 residues. The CDR3: CASSQGGNSPLHF. CDR3 nucleotides: TGTGCCAGCAGCCAGGGGGGGAATTCACCCCTCCACTTT.

The chain is built from TRBV29-1 and TRBJ2-7, with D possibly being TRBD1 (6 bases). V shed 4 bases and J shed 0 bases, with 22 bases lying between them. The CDR3 is 17 residues long. The germline gives CDR1 SQVTM, CDR2 ANQGSEA. DNA for the CDR3: TGCAGCGTTGTCTCGCGGTCGGGACAAAGTATCTCCTACGAGCAGTACTTC. Its translation: CSVVSRSGQSISYEQYF.

The gene calls are TRBV5-1 and TRBJ2-5; 9 bases match TRBD2. V lost 0 bases and J lost 4; bases outside the gene matches: 7. CDR1 and CDR2 (germline): SGHRS, YFSETQ. The CDR3 has 16 amino acids. Here the CDR3 reads CASSLGLADVGETQYF. The CDR3 bases are TGCGCCAGCAGCTTGGGACTAGCGGACGTCGGAGAGACCCAGTACTTC.

V and J are TRBV6-2 or TRBV6-3 and TRBJ2-3; 11 positions match TRBD2. This CDR3 is 17 amino acids long. The trim removed 6 bases at V and 1 base at J, leaving 9 bases unmatched. Germline loops: CDR1 MNHEY, CDR2 SVGEGT. DNA for the CDR3: TGTGCCAGCAGCCTATTTAGCGGGGGGGCCGGCACAGATACGCAGTATTTT. It codes for CASSLFSGGAGTDTQYF.

This clone was picked up one time. V and J are TRBV5-1 and TRBJ2-5; 7 bases match TRBD1. The V gene's germline CDR1 is SGHRS and CDR2 YFSETQ. This CDR3 is built from 13 residues. V was pared by 4 bases and J by 5 bases, with 5 bases of the junction left unmatched. The CDR3, as DNA: TGCGCCAGCAGCCCAGGGACAGTCGAGACCCAGTACTTC. Its translation is CASSPGTVETQYF.